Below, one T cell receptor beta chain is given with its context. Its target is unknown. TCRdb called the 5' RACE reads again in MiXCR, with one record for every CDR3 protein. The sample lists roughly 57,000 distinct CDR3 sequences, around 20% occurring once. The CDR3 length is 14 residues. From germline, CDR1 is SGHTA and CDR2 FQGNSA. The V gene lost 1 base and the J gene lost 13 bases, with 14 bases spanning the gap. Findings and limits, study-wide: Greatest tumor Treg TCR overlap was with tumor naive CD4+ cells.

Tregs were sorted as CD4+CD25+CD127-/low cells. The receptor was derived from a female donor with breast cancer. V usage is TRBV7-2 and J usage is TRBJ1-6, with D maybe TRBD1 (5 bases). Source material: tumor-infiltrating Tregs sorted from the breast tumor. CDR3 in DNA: TGTGCCAGCAGCTTAGGTTGGCAGGGAGACCCCCTCCACTTT. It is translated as CASSLGWQGDPLHF.